A single sample gave rise to the 5 T cell receptor beta chains below, sequenced in a study of shared clonotypes between healthy human individuals. Some clones are missing from TCRdb's copy, which holds only in-frame ones; the method was immunoSEQ multiplex PCR. The table records approximately 740,000 clones, 85% to 95% of them present only once. Terminally differentiated effector memory CD45RA+ cells were excluded from the naive CD8 cells, which were CD45RO-negative and positively selected for CCR7. Material for sequencing was naive CD8+ T cells sorted from blood. These TCRs come from a man aged 25-40 years in good health.

The chain recombines TRBV7-9 with TRBJ1-5, with a weak D call TRBD1 (5 bases). V was clipped by 1 base and J by 2 bases, with 9 bases between them. This CDR3 spans 15 amino acids. The germline CDR1 and CDR2 sequences are SEHNR and FQNEAQ (reference sequence). The CDR3 sequence: CASSLGDSGNQPQHF. The CDR3 nucleotides are TGTGCCAGCAGCTTAGGAGACAGCGGCAATCAGCCCCAGCATTTT.

CDR3 region: CASSIGRGLGTEAFF. The CDR3, as DNA: TGTGCCAGTAGTATCGGCAGGGGGCTAGGCACTGAAGCTTTCTTT. The rearrangement links TRBV19 to TRBJ1-1; 8 bases align to TRBD1. This CDR3 spans 15 amino acids. Germline V lookup: CDR1 LNHDA, CDR2 SQIVND (reference sequence). The V gene end was trimmed by 3 bases and the J gene end by 4 bases; junction bases not matched to a gene: 7.

J is TRBJ1-2 and V is TRBV2, with D hard to call. The germline V gene encodes CDR1 SNHLY and CDR2 FYNNEI. The CDR3 is 12 residues long. V shed 2 bases and J shed 6 bases, with 7 bases lying between them. CDR3 protein: CASSEWGDGYTF. Here the CDR3 DNA reads TGTGCCAGCAGTGAATGGGGAGATGGCTACACCTTC.

The chain joins TRBV28 to TRBJ2-7, with TRBD1 matching over 7 bases. CDR3 length equals 14 residues. Germline-derived CDR1 and CDR2 are MDHEN and SYDVKM. Germline trimming cut 10 bases from V and 1 base from J; bases unmatched to any gene: 10. CDR3 region: CATLHRGGSYEQYF. The CDR3 DNA follows: TGTGCCACCCTTCACAGGGGTGGGTCCTACGAGCAGTACTTC.

About this clone itself: Additional DNA sequences in this sample encode the identical CDR3. The genes are TRBV4-3 and TRBJ2-1; 16 bases map to TRBD2. V lost 4 bases and J lost 4; bases outside the gene matches: 1. The CDR3 totals 16 residues. In germline, CDR1 is LGHNA, CDR2 YSLEER. The CDR3 region has the DNA TGCGCCAGCAGCCCGGGACTAGCGGGAGGGTACAATGAGCAGTTCTTC. As protein: CASSPGLAGGYNEQFF.